What follows are 12 T cell receptor beta chains derived from one specimen sequenced in a study of control samples from healthy donors and cancer patients. Profiling relied on immunoSEQ multiplex PCR, and the TCRdb table lists in-frame clones only, not all of them. The sample has approximately 140,000 clones, more than 90% seen once; the top ten hold approximately 11%. Material: blood. The receptors come from a man aged 25 to 40 in good health.

This chain joins TRBV19 and TRBJ2-2; 8 bases are a match to TRBD2. The junction had 11 bases not matched to a gene; V was cut back by 1 base and J by 4 bases. Germline-derived CDR1 and CDR2 are LNHDA and SQIVND (reference sequence). The length of the CDR3 is 18 residues. The CDR3 DNA reads as TGTGCCAGTAGTATAGCCGGGAGGGCCTTTATTTTCACCGGGGAGCTGTTTTTT. Amino acid sequence: CASSIAGRAFIFTGELFF.

The chain combines TRBV30 with TRBJ2-5; D unresolved. Deletions cut 4 bases from V and 5 bases from J, with 8 bases between. Germline V gene data show CDR1 as GTSNPN and CDR2 as SVGIG (reference sequence). This CDR3 has 11 residues. CDR3 loop: CAWTSLETQYF. CDR3 nucleotides: TGTGCCTGGACTTCATTGGAGACCCAGTACTTC. Full variable domain (missing parts from reference TRBV30 and TRBJ2-5): SQTIHQWPATLVQPVGSPLSLECTVEGTSNPNLYWYRQAAGRGLQLLFYSVGIGQISSEVPQNLSASRPQDRQFILSSKKLLLSDSGFYLCAWTSLETQYFGPGTRLLVL.

This chain uses TRBV27 with TRBJ1-5; TRBD1 matches 10 bases. The ends lost 7 bases at V and 5 bases at J; junction bases unmatched: 5. CDR1 and CDR2 (germline): MNHEY, SMNVEV (reference sequence). The CDR3 is 14 amino acids. The CDR3 reads CASNAGTGDQPQHF. CDR3 DNA sequence: TGTGCCAGCAACGCGGGGACAGGGGATCAGCCCCAGCATTTT.

This clone was counted only a few times. The chain combines TRBV6-5 with TRBJ1-4; weak D call: TRBD1 (6 bases). The CDR3 extends over 15 amino acids. Germline V gene data show CDR1 as MNHEY and CDR2 as SVGAGI. Trimming left V 6 bases short and J 6 bases short, with 17 bases between. The CDR3 protein is CASSPRTATYEKLFF. The CDR3 DNA sequence: TGTGCCAGCAGCCCAAGGACAGCCACTTATGAAAAACTGTTTTTT.

The chain has TRBV27 and TRBJ2-3, with D uncertain. This CDR3 is built from 14 residues. V was pared by 0 bases and J by 0 bases, with 4 bases between. Germline assignment: CDR1 MNHEY and CDR2 SMNVEV (reference sequence). In DNA, the CDR3 is TGTGCCAGCAGTTTATCCGTTAGCACAGATACGCAGTATTTT. The encoded protein is CASSLSVSTDTQYF.

The chain joins TRBV6-2 or TRBV6-3 to TRBJ2-7, with 9 bases fitting TRBD1. Germline lookup yields CDR1 MNHEY and CDR2 SVGEGT. V lost 0 bases to trimming and J lost 5 bases; unmatched junction nucleotides: 23. This CDR3 region has 21 residues. CDR3 sequence (DNA): TGTGCCAGCAGTTACTCGTATTTGAGCGGGATCGAACGGGACAGGGAACACGAGCAGTACTTC. This translates into CASSYSYLSGIERDREHEQYF.

V and J are TRBV19 and TRBJ2-2; D is unclear. CDR3 length: 12 amino acids. Trimming cost V 8 bases and J 7 bases, with 11 bases left between them. CDR1 is LNHDA and CDR2 is SQIVND in the germline V gene (reference sequence). The CDR3 loop is CASAMAHGELFF. The CDR3 DNA reads as TGTGCCAGTGCCATGGCGCACGGGGAGCTGTTTTTT.

This sequence joins TRBV9 and TRBJ2-1; possible D gene TRBD2, 6 bases. The CDR3 is made up of 15 amino acids. Looked up from germline, CDR1 is SGDLS and CDR2 is YYNGEE. The V end lost 1 base, the J end lost 8 bases, and 16 bases lay between the germline ends. The DNA for the CDR3 is TGTGCCAGCAGCGTAATGGGCGGAGGGTTCGATGAGCAGTTCTTC. Its translation: CASSVMGGGFDEQFF.

The V gene is TRBV10-3, the J gene TRBJ1-3; perhaps TRBD1 as D (5 bases). The CDR3 has 16 residues. The V end was cut by 7 bases, the J end by 0 bases, with 16 bases between. Per germline, CDR1 ENHRY and CDR2 SYGVKD. DNA for the CDR3: TGTGCCATCACCCCGACAGAGATGAACTCTGGAAACACCATATATTTT. It specifies CAITPTEMNSGNTIYF.

The chain recombines TRBV24-1 with TRBJ2-7, with D perhaps TRBD1 (5 bases). The CDR3 consists of 11 residues. Trimming cost V 5 bases and J 8 bases, with 9 bases left between them. CDR1 is KGHDR and CDR2 is SFDVKD in the germline V gene. The CDR3 sequence: CATSGQGKQYF. DNA for the CDR3: TGTGCCACCAGTGGGCAGGGCAAGCAGTACTTC.

This clone was seen just once. The V call is TRBV29-1, the J call TRBJ2-2; unclear D gene. The CDR3 is 13 residues long. Germline V gene data show CDR1 as SQVTM and CDR2 as ANQGSEA. V dropped 5 bases and J dropped 1 base, with 8 bases sitting between them. The CDR3 loop reads CSVRAGNTGELFF. The CDR3 DNA follows: TGCAGCGTTCGCGCAGGGAACACCGGGGAGCTGTTTTTT.

The chain uses TRBV6-5 and TRBJ1-6; D is possibly TRBD1 (5 bases). Germline V lookup: CDR1 MNHEY, CDR2 SVGAGI. The CDR3 runs to 15 residues. The ends were cut back, 0 bases at V and 13 bases at J, with 16 bases in the middle. CDR3 sequence (DNA): TGTGCCAGCAGTTACTCCCGGGCAGGGTCGGTTCCCCTCCACTTT. Translating gives CASSYSRAGSVPLHF.